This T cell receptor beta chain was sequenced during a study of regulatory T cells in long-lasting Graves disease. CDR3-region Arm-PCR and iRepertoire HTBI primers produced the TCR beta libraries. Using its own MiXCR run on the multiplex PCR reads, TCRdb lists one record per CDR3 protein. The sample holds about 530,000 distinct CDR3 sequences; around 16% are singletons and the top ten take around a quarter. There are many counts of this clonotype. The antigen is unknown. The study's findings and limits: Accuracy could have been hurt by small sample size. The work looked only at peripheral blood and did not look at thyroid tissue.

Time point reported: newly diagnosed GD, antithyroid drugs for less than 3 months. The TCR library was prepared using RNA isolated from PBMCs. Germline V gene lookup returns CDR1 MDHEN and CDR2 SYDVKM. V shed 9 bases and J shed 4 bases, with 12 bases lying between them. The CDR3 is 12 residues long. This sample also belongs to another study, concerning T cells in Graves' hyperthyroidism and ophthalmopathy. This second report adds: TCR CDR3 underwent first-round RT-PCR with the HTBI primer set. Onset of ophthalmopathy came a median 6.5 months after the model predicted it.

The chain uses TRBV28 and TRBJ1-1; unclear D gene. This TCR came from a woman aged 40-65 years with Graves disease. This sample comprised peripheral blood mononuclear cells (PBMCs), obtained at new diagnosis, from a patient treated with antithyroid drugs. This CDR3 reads CASHASSTEAFF. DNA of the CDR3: TGTGCCAGTCACGCATCTAGCACTGAAGCTTTCTTT.